The sequence of this TCR beta chain was determined in a study of T cell responses to AZD1222 COVID-19 vaccine. Study-wide findings and caveats: At study baseline, merely six AZD1222 recipients were seropositive. White British donors predominated, females outnumbered males, and clonal diversity was possibly underestimated.

Sequenced by immunoSEQ multiplex PCR; TCRdb stores in-frame clones only, minus some. This sample has about 150,000 clones, with about 90% found just once. A word on this clone: The antigen remains unidentified.

The sequence was collected from an adult in good health. This sample comprised peripheral blood, obtained on day 0 of AZD1222 vaccination.

The CDR3 nucleotides are TGTGCCAGCAGCTCCCCACCGACTAGAAACAATGAGCAGTTCTTC. Protein: CASSSPPTRNNEQFF. The chain couples TRBV13 to TRBJ2-1; tentative D call: TRBD2 (6 bases). Trimming pared 4 bases from V and 5 bases from J, leaving 15 bases between. The germline CDR1 and CDR2 sequences are PRHDT and FYEKMQ (reference sequence). The CDR3 length is 15 residues.